A single sample gave rise to the 30 T cell receptor beta chains below, sequenced in a study of regulatory T cells in long-lasting Graves disease. Described time point: persistent/refractory GD, antithyroid drugs over 5 years with positive TRAb. RNA isolated from PBMCs was used to make the TCR library. iRepertoire HTBI primers and Arm-PCR of CDR3 regions built TCR beta libraries. TCRdb called the multiplex PCR reads again in MiXCR, with one record for every CDR3 protein. The sample lists 450,000 or so distinct CDR3 sequences; around 20% were seen once. The source material was peripheral blood mononuclear cells (PBMCs), sampled when the disease was refractory, from a patient treated with antithyroid drugs. These receptors came from a female donor with Graves disease.

This clonotype was picked up many times. This chain connects TRBV28 to TRBJ1-3; perhaps TRBD1 as D (5 bases). The germline V and J ends were trimmed by 1 base and 4 bases, with 11 bases remaining between them. The CDR3 is 15 residues long. In germline, CDR1 is MDHEN, CDR2 SYDVKM. The chain's CDR3 is CASSLFDSSGNTIYF. The CDR3 nucleotides read TGTGCCAGCAGTTTATTCGACAGTTCGGGAAACACCATATATTTT.

This clonotype was detected many times. The chain links TRBV19 to TRBJ1-1, with TRBD1 matching over 7 bases. The V gene's germline CDR1 is LNHDA and CDR2 SQIVND (reference sequence). CDR3 length: 18 residues. V was clipped by 4 bases and J by 3 bases; unmatched bases: 17. This CDR3 is CASSKNRDRIVGHTEAFF. The CDR3, as DNA: TGTGCCAGTAGTAAAAACCGGGACAGAATTGTAGGTCACACTGAAGCTTTCTTT.

V is TRBV6-1 and J is TRBJ2-5, with 8 nucleotides matching TRBD2. This CDR3 contains 18 residues. Looked up from germline, CDR1 is MNHNS and CDR2 is SASEGT. The V and J ends lost 1 base and 2 bases, in that order; junction bases with no gene match: 12. The CDR3 region is CASSEGVAGSLLQETQYF. CDR3 nucleotides: TGTGCCAGCAGTGAAGGGGTAGCGGGGTCCCTCCTTCAAGAGACCCAGTACTTC.

As DNA, the CDR3 is TGCGCCAGCAGCTTACCCCAGGGGGGGCGTACTGAAGCTTTCTTT. Translation: CASSLPQGGRTEAFF. The chain employs TRBV5-1 and TRBJ1-1; 7 nucleotides align to TRBD1. Germline-derived CDR1 and CDR2 are SGHRS and YFSETQ. This CDR3 comprises 15 residues. Trimming cost V 2 bases and J 5 bases; bases outside gene matches: 9.

This clonotype was detected many times. The chain carries TRBV5-1 and TRBJ1-4, with TRBD1 matching 7 bases. This CDR3 region has 15 residues. Per the germline V gene, CDR1 is SGHRS and CDR2 is YFSETQ. V trimming: 0 bases; J trimming: 6 bases; junction bases outside the gene matches: 5. The CDR3 DNA reads as TGCGCCAGCAGCTTGGAGGGGGCAGTTCATGAAAAACTGTTTTTT. This gives the protein CASSLEGAVHEKLFF.

The chain has TRBV7-9 and TRBJ2-5; no reliable D call. Trimming cost V 0 bases and J 2 bases, with 10 bases left between them. Germline V CDR1 and CDR2: SEHNR, FQNEAQ (reference sequence). The CDR3 contains 15 residues. CDR3 residues: CASSLADWGQETQYF. The CDR3 DNA sequence: TGTGCCAGCAGCTTAGCCGATTGGGGACAAGAGACCCAGTACTTC.

The chain links TRBV5-1 to TRBJ1-1; D is undetermined. The CDR3 is made up of 13 amino acids. In germline, CDR1 is SGHRS, CDR2 YFSETQ. Trimming removed 0 bases from V and 2 bases from J, with 5 bases in between. The CDR3 spells CASSLAFNTEAFF. CDR3 nucleotides: TGCGCCAGCAGCTTGGCGTTTAACACTGAAGCTTTCTTT.

This clonotype was counted ten times or more. The chain recombines TRBV28 with TRBJ1-5; the D gene is possibly TRBD1 (5 bases). Germline CDR1 and CDR2: MDHEN and SYDVKM. With 5 bases removed from V and 0 bases from J, the gap between germline ends came to 14 bases. The CDR3 has 16 amino acids. CDR3 bases: TGTGCCAGCAGTCCCGGGACTCTTAATAGCAATCAGCCCCAGCATTTT. As protein: CASSPGTLNSNQPQHF.

This clonotype was counted at least ten times. The genes are TRBV6-1 and TRBJ1-1; D unclear. V was pared by 10 bases and J by 10 bases, with 16 bases between. This CDR3 contains 11 residues. Germline values: CDR1 MNHNS, CDR2 SASEGT. CDR3 residues: CATASLQGAFF. The DNA for the CDR3 is TGTGCCACCGCGTCCCTCCAAGGAGCTTTCTTT.

This clonotype was detected a few times. The gene calls are TRBV30 and TRBJ2-7; D perhaps matches TRBD1 (5 bases). This CDR3 is 12 amino acids long. The V gene lost 4 bases and the J gene lost 4 bases, with 11 bases spanning the gap. From germline, CDR1 is GTSNPN and CDR2 SVGIG (reference sequence). CDR3 DNA sequence: TGTGCCTGGAATGCCCAGGGTTACGAGCAGTACTTC. This encodes CAWNAQGYEQYF. Full variable domain (missing parts from reference TRBV30 and TRBJ2-7): SQTIHQWPATLVQPVGSPLSLECTVEGTSNPNLYWYRQAAGRGLQLLFYSVGIGQISSEVPQNLSASRPQDRQFILSSKKLLLSDSGFYLCAWNAQGYEQYFGPGTRLTVT.

This clonotype occurred a few times. Here the CDR3 reads CASSLLGLAGGYTDTQYF. Written as DNA, the CDR3 is TGTGCCAGCAGCTTATTAGGACTAGCGGGAGGGTACACAGATACGCAGTATTTT. The chain couples TRBV7-8 to TRBJ2-3, with 15 bases lining up with TRBD2. The germline V gene has CDR1 SGHVS and CDR2 FQNEAQ. With V trimmed by 2 bases and J by 2 bases, 5 bases remained unmatched. This CDR3 has 18 amino acids. Filled out from reference TRBV7-8 and TRBJ2-3, the complete variable domain reads GAGVSQSPRYKVAKRGQDVALRCDPISGHVSLFWYQQALGQGPEFLTYFQNEAQLDKSGLPSDRFFAERPEGSVSTLKIQRTQQEDSAVYLCASSLLGLAGGYTDTQYFGPGTRLTVL.

This clonotype occurred a few times. This chain uses TRBV28 with TRBJ1-5; possibly TRBD1 for D (5 bases). The CDR3 covers 16 residues. Trimming stripped 6 bases from V and 5 bases from J, with 20 bases between. The germline CDR1 and CDR2 sequences are MDHEN and SYDVKM. The CDR3 nucleotides are TGTGCCAGCAGCCCAGGGATCTCTGGGAGGTATCAGCCCCAGCATTTT. As protein: CASSPGISGRYQPQHF.

This clonotype was picked up a small number of times. V is TRBV19 and J is TRBJ1-1, with D possibly matching TRBD1 (5 bases). V was pared by 4 bases and J by 2 bases, with 14 bases between. Germline CDR1 LNHDA, CDR2 SQIVND (reference sequence). This CDR3 contains 15 residues. The CDR3 DNA follows: TGTGCCAGTAGTAGGACTGGGGCACTAAACACTGAAGCTTTCTTT. Protein sequence: CASSRTGALNTEAFF.

This clonotype has only a few counts. The chain links TRBV19 to TRBJ1-5; D is ambiguous. The germline CDR1 and CDR2 sequences are LNHDA and SQIVND (reference sequence). V was shortened by 5 bases and J by 0 bases, with 17 bases between the two germline ends. The CDR3 spans 17 residues. CDR3 sequence: CASSPSSGSYSNQPQHF. The CDR3 DNA reads as TGTGCCAGTAGTCCCAGCTCGGGGAGCTATAGCAATCAGCCCCAGCATTTT.

This clonotype was observed at least ten times. The genes are TRBV20-1 and TRBJ1-2; D gene unclear. Looked up from germline, CDR1 is DFQATT and CDR2 is SNEGSKA (reference sequence). Trimming pared 6 bases from V and 6 bases from J, leaving 20 bases between. The CDR3 length is 14 residues. CDR3 residues: CSALHLEFEDGYTF. The CDR3 DNA follows: TGCAGTGCCCTTCATCTGGAATTTGAAGATGGCTACACCTTC.

This clonotype came up a few times. This rearrangement joins TRBV20-1 to TRBJ2-7; weak D call: TRBD1 (6 bases). The CDR3 consists of 13 residues. Germline CDR1 is DFQATT and CDR2 is SNEGSKA (reference sequence). V was cut by 4 bases and J by 4 bases, with 14 bases left in between. CDR3 region: CSATEGQPYEQYF. The CDR3 DNA follows: TGCAGTGCTACTGAGGGACAACCTTACGAGCAGTACTTC.

This clonotype was detected only once. The CDR3, as DNA: TGTGCCAGCAGCCCCCGGCAGGGGACGAGAAGCAATCAGCCCCAGCATTTT. Translating gives CASSPRQGTRSNQPQHF. The chain has TRBV28 and TRBJ1-5; weak D call: TRBD1 (6 bases). The V end was cut by 6 bases, the J end by 1 base, with 19 bases between. This CDR3 is 17 amino acids long. Germline V lookup: CDR1 MDHEN, CDR2 SYDVKM.

At least ten counts were recorded for this clonotype. V gene TRBV28 combines with J gene TRBJ2-2, with D unclear. Between the trimmed V and J ends, which lost 1 base and 6 bases, there was a span of 3 bases. The CDR3 totals 12 residues. Germline V lookup: CDR1 MDHEN, CDR2 SYDVKM. The CDR3 region is CASSLLAGELFF. The CDR3 region has the DNA TGTGCCAGCAGTTTATTAGCCGGGGAGCTGTTTTTT.

This chain connects TRBV5-1 to TRBJ1-2, with 12 bases that match TRBD1. Germline trimming cut 2 bases from V and 7 bases from J; bases unmatched to any gene: 6. CDR3 length: 15 residues. Looked up from germline, CDR1 is SGHRS and CDR2 is YFSETQ. In DNA form, the CDR3 reads TGCGCCAGCAGCTTAGGCGGGACAGGGGGCCGTGGCTACACCTTC. Its translation is CASSLGGTGGRGYTF.

This clonotype was seen repeatedly, ten times or more. This chain connects TRBV28 to TRBJ1-5; D possibly corresponds to TRBD1 (6 bases). The ends were cut back, 9 bases at V and 1 base at J, with 16 bases in the middle. The CDR3 spans 15 residues. Germline assignment: CDR1 MDHEN and CDR2 SYDVKM. The CDR3 sequence is CASSLSGVSNQPQHF. In DNA form, the CDR3 reads TGTGCCAGTAGTCTCTCAGGGGTGAGCAATCAGCCCCAGCATTTT. The full variable domain, completed using reference TRBV28 and TRBJ1-5, is DVKVTQSSRYLVKRTGEKVFLECVQDMDHENMFWYRQDPGLGLRLIYFSYDVKMKEKGDIPEGYSVSREKKERFSLILESASTNQTSMYLCASSLSGVSNQPQHFGDGTRLSIL.

This clonotype was seen a few times. The V call is TRBV19, the J call TRBJ2-6; 8 nucleotides agree with TRBD1. The CDR3 extends over 18 amino acids. From germline, CDR1 is LNHDA and CDR2 SQIVND (reference sequence). V lost 3 bases, J lost 2 bases, and 9 bases stayed unmatched. CDR3 sequence: CASSIQGAQWPGANVLTF. CDR3 sequence (DNA): TGTGCCAGTAGTATTCAGGGGGCGCAATGGCCTGGGGCCAACGTCCTGACTTTC.

This chain uses TRBV6-5 with TRBJ1-5; TRBD1 aligns across 7 bases. Germline V gene sequence: CDR1 MNHEY, CDR2 SVGAGI. The CDR3 loop spans 14 amino acids. V trimming: 4 bases; J trimming: 4 bases; junction bases outside the gene matches: 4. CDR3 amino acids: CASSSDRENQPQHF. CDR3 sequence (DNA): TGTGCCAGCAGTTCAGACAGGGAAAATCAGCCCCAGCATTTT.

This clonotype was recorded at least ten times. The gene calls are TRBV4-1 and TRBJ2-7, with 11 bases fitting TRBD1. Germline V gives CDR1 MGHRA, CDR2 YSYEKL. Trimming cost V 4 bases and J 7 bases; bases outside gene matches: 6. This CDR3 contains 14 residues. The CDR3 nucleotides read TGCGCCAGCAGCCCCAGGACAGGGGGCCTGGAGCAGTACTTC. Its translation is CASSPRTGGLEQYF.

V usage is TRBV12-3 or TRBV12-4 and J usage is TRBJ2-2, with no clear D. V was clipped by 7 bases and J by 3 bases, with 9 bases between them. The CDR3 is made up of 13 amino acids. This CDR3 reads CASISLDTGELFF. CDR3 sequence (DNA): TGTGCCAGCATCTCGCTCGACACCGGGGAGCTGTTTTTT.

There are a few counts of this clonotype. A much bigger clone sits one base away, suggesting this may be a read error. This chain uses TRBV11-2 with TRBJ1-1; tentative D call: TRBD1 (5 bases). Germline lookup yields CDR1 SGHAT and CDR2 FQNNGV. The CDR3 has 15 residues. The CDR3 coding sequence is TGTGTCAGCAGCTTAGGTCGGGGCAGAGGCGCTGAAGCTTTCTTT. Translated, it gives CVSSLGRGRGAEAFF.

This clonotype occurred a few times. This chain joins TRBV28 and TRBJ1-2, with 7 bases lining up with TRBD1. This CDR3 spans 13 amino acids. From germline, CDR1 is MDHEN and CDR2 SYDVKM. Germline trimming cut 7 bases from V and 8 bases from J; bases unmatched to any gene: 10. The DNA of the CDR3 is TGTGCCAGCATCACTAGCCCAGGGGGGGGCTACACCTTC. It encodes CASITSPGGGYTF.

This clonotype was seen repeatedly, ten times or more. The V gene is TRBV7-8, the J gene TRBJ2-6; D gene ambiguous. Germline V gene sequence: CDR1 SGHVS, CDR2 FQNEAQ. The CDR3 loop spans 15 amino acids. Trimming stripped 5 bases from V and 4 bases from J, with 12 bases between. The CDR3 DNA reads as TGTGCCAGCAGCCCTGCCGTCTGGGGGGCCAACGTCCTGACTTTC. This encodes CASSPAVWGANVLTF.

In its sample, this clonotype was seen many times. The rearrangement links TRBV24-1 to TRBJ1-1, with 8 bases lining up with TRBD1. Germline-derived CDR1 and CDR2 are KGHDR and SFDVKD. The trim removed 9 bases at V and 1 base at J, leaving 3 bases unmatched. CDR3 size: 13 residues. The CDR3 DNA is TGTGCCACCCGGGACAGGACGAACACTGAAGCTTTCTTT. It yields the protein CATRDRTNTEAFF.

The genes are TRBV6-2 or TRBV6-3 and TRBJ2-5; D unclear. CDR1 and CDR2 from the germline V gene are MNHEY and SVGEGT. The CDR3 length is 13 residues. V lost 4 bases, J lost 5 bases, and 11 bases lay in between. The CDR3 loop is CASSWASRETQYF. The CDR3 coding sequence is TGTGCCAGCAGTTGGGCCTCAAGGGAGACCCAGTACTTC.

This clonotype was seen ten or more times. The rearrangement links TRBV20-1 to TRBJ1-2; a possible D gene is TRBD1 (5 bases). The germline V and J ends were trimmed by 3 bases and 3 bases, with 14 bases remaining between them. The germline V gene encodes CDR1 DFQATT and CDR2 SNEGSKA (reference sequence). This CDR3 is 14 amino acids long. CDR3 sequence reads: CSARPEGPYYGYTF. CDR3 nucleotide sequence: TGCAGTGCTAGGCCGGAGGGACCTTACTATGGCTACACCTTC.